This T cell receptor (beta chain) is from a study of T-cell memory formation after mild COVID-19. Study results and caveats: Mainly CM and EM harbored the contracting CD4+ clones; mainly EMRA harbored the CD8+ ones. Pre-infection memory showed some responding clones, and this suggested that cross-reactive memory joined.

The CDR3 is made up of 14 amino acids. CDR1 MNHEY and CDR2 SVGEGT come from the germline V gene. V was pared by 6 bases and J by 0 bases, with 6 bases between. About this clonotype itself: Its target is unknown.

TCR alpha and TCR beta cDNA libraries with sample barcodes and UMIs came from 5'RACE using constant-segment primers. One entry per CDR3 protein, called by TCRdb with MiXCR from the 5' RACE reads. The profile shows 150,000 to 200,000 distinct CDR3 sequences, roughly 11% of them singletons. The chain is built from TRBV6-2 or TRBV6-3 and TRBJ1-6; unclear D gene. Sequenced sample: PBMCs or a T cell subset sorted from them (not recorded which). This clonotype originated in a man aged 18 to 30 who had mild COVID-19 (a few samples of this study predate the infection). Cell type and time point are not known. The DNA of the CDR3 is TGTGCCAGCAGGGTCTTCTCCTATAATTCACCCCTCCACTTT. Translating gives CASRVFSYNSPLHF.